This T cell receptor (beta chain) was retrieved from a study of T cell responses to AZD1222 COVID-19 vaccine. Findings and limits, study-wide: Spike-specific TCR repertoires showed rising breadth and depth after two AZD1222 doses.

Assay: immunoSEQ multiplex PCR; the TCRdb copy retains only in-frame clones and omits some. The sample holds about 94,000 clones; around 89% are singletons and the top ten take about an eighth. Comments on this clone: What it binds is not known.

J gave up 4 bases and V 5 bases, and 10 bases lay outside the gene matches. The CDR3 extends over 16 amino acids. From germline, CDR1 is SEHNR and CDR2 FQNEAQ (reference sequence). The specimen was peripheral blood, collected 28 days after the second AZD1222 dose. This sequence was found in an adult who received the AZD1222 COVID-19 vaccine. J is TRBJ2-3 and V is TRBV7-9, with 9 bases that match TRBD1. Here the CDR3 reads CASSHRNRGRADTQYF. Written as DNA, the CDR3 is TGTGCCAGCAGCCACCGGAACAGGGGGCGCGCAGATACGCAGTATTTT.